Following are 6 T cell receptor beta chains from one sample sequenced in a study of T-cell reconstitution after alpha-beta-depleted transplantation in children. During its preparation, the TCRbeta library received unique molecular identifiers. TCRdb called the PCR reads again in MiXCR, with one record for every CDR3 protein. The sample lists 400,000 to 500,000 distinct CDR3 sequences; 11% were seen once. This material consisted of PBMCs from the stem cell graft donor, taken from the stem cell graft. The source is a human donor who donated a stem cell graft to a child with acute myeloid leukemia.

In this sample, this clonotype turned up many times. This rearrangement joins TRBV12-3 or TRBV12-4 to TRBJ2-3; 8 bases map to TRBD2. CDR3 length equals 15 residues. J lost 1 base, V lost 6 bases, and 6 bases had no gene match. The chain's CDR3 is CASRLSGVGTDTQYF. For the CDR3, the DNA is TGTGCCAGCAGACTTAGCGGGGTTGGCACAGATACGCAGTATTTT.

This clonotype was detected ten times or more. The gene calls are TRBV7-8 and TRBJ2-3, with 11 bases matching TRBD2. This CDR3 has 13 residues. V was pared by 6 bases and J by 9 bases, with 5 bases of the junction left unmatched. From germline, CDR1 is SGHVS and CDR2 FQNEAQ. The CDR3 coding sequence is TGTGCCAGCAGACTAGCGGGAGAGGGAACGCAGTATTTT. This translates into CASRLAGEGTQYF.

The chain combines TRBV20-1 with TRBJ2-3, with D unclear. The germline V gene encodes CDR1 DFQATT and CDR2 SNEGSKA (reference sequence). Trimming removed 3 bases at V and 6 bases at J, with 7 bases between. This CDR3 has 11 amino acids. Here the CDR3 DNA reads TGCAGTGCTAGTTTCTCGGATACGCAGTATTTT. Amino acid sequence: CSASFSDTQYF.

A word on this clonotype: This may arise from a read error, as a much more abundant clone is one base away. The chain links TRBV12-3 or TRBV12-4 to TRBJ1-2; 9 nucleotides agree with TRBD1. This CDR3 comprises 16 residues. V trimming: 5 bases; J trimming: 0 bases; junction bases outside the gene matches: 7. CDR3: CASSPQGAQANYGYTF. In nucleotides, the CDR3 is TGTGCCAGCAGTCCACAGGGGGCGCAAGCTAACTATGGCTACACCTTC.

The chain links TRBV12-3 or TRBV12-4 to TRBJ1-1; TRBD1 matches at 8 bases. Losses at the gene ends were 8 bases for V and 1 base for J; bases not matched to a gene: 3. The CDR3 length is 13 residues. For the CDR3, the DNA is TGTGCCAGCCGGGACAGGACGAACACTGAAGCTTTCTTT. Translated, it gives CASRDRTNTEAFF.

This chain joins TRBV3-1 and TRBJ2-7; no clear D. Germline-derived CDR1 and CDR2 are LGHDT and YNNKEL (reference sequence). The V and J ends lost 4 bases and 5 bases respectively, with 15 bases between them. The CDR3 covers 14 residues. The CDR3 coding sequence is TGTGCCAGCAGCCCAAGGTCGCAGAGCCACGAGCAGTACTTC. The encoded protein is CASSPRSQSHEQYF.